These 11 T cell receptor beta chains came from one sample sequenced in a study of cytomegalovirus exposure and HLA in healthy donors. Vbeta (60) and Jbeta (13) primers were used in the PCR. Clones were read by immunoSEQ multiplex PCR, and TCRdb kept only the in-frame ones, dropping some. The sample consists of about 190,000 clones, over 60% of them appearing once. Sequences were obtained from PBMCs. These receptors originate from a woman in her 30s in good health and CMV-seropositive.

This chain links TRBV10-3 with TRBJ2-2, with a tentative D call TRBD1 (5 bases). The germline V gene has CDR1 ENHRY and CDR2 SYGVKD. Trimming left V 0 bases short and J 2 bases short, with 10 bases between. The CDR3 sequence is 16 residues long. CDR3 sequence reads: CAISESWGSNTGELFF. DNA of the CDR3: TGTGCCATCAGTGAGTCTTGGGGCAGCAACACCGGGGAGCTGTTTTTT.

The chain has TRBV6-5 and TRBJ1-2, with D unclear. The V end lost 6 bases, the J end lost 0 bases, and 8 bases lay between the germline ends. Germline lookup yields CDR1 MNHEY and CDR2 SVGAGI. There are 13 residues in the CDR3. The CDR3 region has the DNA TGTGCCAGCAGCCGTACAGCTAACTATGGCTACACCTTC. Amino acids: CASSRTANYGYTF.

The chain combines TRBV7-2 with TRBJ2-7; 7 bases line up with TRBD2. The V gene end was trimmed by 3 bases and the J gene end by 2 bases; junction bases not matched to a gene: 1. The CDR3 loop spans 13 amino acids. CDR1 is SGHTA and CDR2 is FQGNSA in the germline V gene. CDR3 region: CASSFSGTYEQYF. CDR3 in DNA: TGTGCCAGCAGCTTCAGCGGGACCTACGAGCAGTACTTC. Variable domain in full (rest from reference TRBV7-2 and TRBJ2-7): GAGVSQSPSNKVTEKGKDVELRCDPISGHTALYWYRQSLGQGLEFLIYFQGNSAPDKSGLPSDRFSAERTGGSVSTLTIQRTQQEDSAVYLCASSFSGTYEQYFGPGTRLTVT.

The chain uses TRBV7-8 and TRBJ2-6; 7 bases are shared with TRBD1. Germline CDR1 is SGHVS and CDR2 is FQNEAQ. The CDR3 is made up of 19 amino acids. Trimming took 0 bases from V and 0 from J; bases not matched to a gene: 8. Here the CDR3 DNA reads TGTGCCAGCAGCTTAGCGTTCGGACAGGAGAGCTCTGGGGCCAACGTCCTGACTTTC. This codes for CASSLAFGQESSGANVLTF.

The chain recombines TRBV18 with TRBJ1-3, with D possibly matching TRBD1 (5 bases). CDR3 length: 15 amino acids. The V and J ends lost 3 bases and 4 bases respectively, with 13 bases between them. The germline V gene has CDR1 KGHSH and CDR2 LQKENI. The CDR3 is CASSPRQTSGNTIYF. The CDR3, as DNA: TGTGCCAGCTCACCCCGACAGACTTCGGGAAACACCATATATTTT.

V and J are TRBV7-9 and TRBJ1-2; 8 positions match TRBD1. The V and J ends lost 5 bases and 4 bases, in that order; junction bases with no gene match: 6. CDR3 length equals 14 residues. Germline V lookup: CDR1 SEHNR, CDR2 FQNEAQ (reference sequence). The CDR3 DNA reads TGTGCCAGCAGCCCAGGACAGGGCTTCTATGGCTACACCTTC. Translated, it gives CASSPGQGFYGYTF.

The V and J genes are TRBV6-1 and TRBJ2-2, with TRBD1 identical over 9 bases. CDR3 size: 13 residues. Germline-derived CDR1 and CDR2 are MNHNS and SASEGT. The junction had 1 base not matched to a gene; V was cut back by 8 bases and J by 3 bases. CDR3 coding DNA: TGTGCCAGCCGGGACAGGGACACCGGGGAGCTGTTTTTT. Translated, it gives CASRDRDTGELFF.

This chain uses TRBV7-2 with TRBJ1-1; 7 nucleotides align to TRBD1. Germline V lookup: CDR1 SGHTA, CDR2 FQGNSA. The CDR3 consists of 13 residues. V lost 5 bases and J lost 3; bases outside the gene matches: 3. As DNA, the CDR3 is TGTGCCAGCAGCGGCAGGGGGGACACTGAAGCTTTCTTT. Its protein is CASSGRGDTEAFF. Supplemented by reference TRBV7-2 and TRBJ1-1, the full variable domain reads GAGVSQSPSNKVTEKGKDVELRCDPISGHTALYWYRQSLGQGLEFLIYFQGNSAPDKSGLPSDRFSAERTGGSVSTLTIQRTQQEDSAVYLCASSGRGDTEAFFGQGTRLTVV.

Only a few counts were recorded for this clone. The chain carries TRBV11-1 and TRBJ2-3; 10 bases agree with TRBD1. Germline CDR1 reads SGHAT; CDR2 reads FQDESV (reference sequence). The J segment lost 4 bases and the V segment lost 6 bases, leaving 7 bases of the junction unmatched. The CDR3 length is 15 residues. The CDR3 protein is CASSAGQGEADTQYF. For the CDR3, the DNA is TGTGCCAGCAGTGCTGGACAGGGGGAGGCAGATACGCAGTATTTT. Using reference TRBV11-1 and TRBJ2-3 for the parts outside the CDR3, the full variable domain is EAEVAQSPRYKITEKSQAVAFWCDPISGHATLYWYRQILGQGPELLVQFQDESVVDDSQLPKDRFSAERLKGVDSTLKIQPAELGDSAMYLCASSAGQGEADTQYFGPGTRLTVL.

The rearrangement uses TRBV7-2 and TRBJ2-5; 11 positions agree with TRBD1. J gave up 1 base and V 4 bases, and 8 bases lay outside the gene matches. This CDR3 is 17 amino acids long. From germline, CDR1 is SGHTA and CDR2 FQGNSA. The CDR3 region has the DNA TGTGCCAGCAGCTCTCCCTCCGGGACAGGGGGCCAAGAGACCCAGTACTTC. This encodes CASSSPSGTGGQETQYF. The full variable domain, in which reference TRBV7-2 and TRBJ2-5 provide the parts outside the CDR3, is GAGVSQSPSNKVTEKGKDVELRCDPISGHTALYWYRQSLGQGLEFLIYFQGNSAPDKSGLPSDRFSAERTGGSVSTLTIQRTQQEDSAVYLCASSSPSGTGGQETQYFGPGTRLLVL.

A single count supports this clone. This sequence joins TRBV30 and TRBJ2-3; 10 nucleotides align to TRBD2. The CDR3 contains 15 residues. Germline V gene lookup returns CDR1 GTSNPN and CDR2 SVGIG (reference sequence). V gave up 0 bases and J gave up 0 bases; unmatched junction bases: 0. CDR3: CAWSVAGGSTDTQYF. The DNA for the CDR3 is TGTGCCTGGAGTGTAGCGGGAGGGAGCACAGATACGCAGTATTTT. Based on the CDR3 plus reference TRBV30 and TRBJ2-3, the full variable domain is SQTIHQWPATLVQPVGSPLSLECTVEGTSNPNLYWYRQAAGRGLQLLFYSVGIGQISSEVPQNLSASRPQDRQFILSSKKLLLSDSGFYLCAWSVAGGSTDTQYFGPGTRLTVL.